This note documents a single T cell receptor beta chain sequence. Its cognate antigen is unknown. This table comes from immunoSEQ multiplex PCR, and its TCRdb copy is limited to in-frame clones, with some not included. This sample has about 29,000 clones, with roughly four fifths found just once. This specimen comes from a study of CD4 T cells in relation to SARS-CoV-2 and coronaviruses. Across the study: PBMCs were cultured with antigen for nine to eleven days before TCR beta sequencing. The negative reference was HIV-1 Nef peptide pool or peptide-free culture. Broader study findings: No donor gave both pre-pandemic and post-infection samples.

The unexposed donors gave CD4+ T cells in about 2011-2018, prior to COVID-19. Isolation of CD4+ T cells took place after approximately eleven days in culture. Germline V CDR1 and CDR2: SGHTA, FQGNSA. With 2 bases removed from V and 0 bases from J, the gap between germline ends came to 17 bases. The CDR3 totals 18 residues. This TCR came from a human donor in good health. This chain connects TRBV7-2 to TRBJ1-3; D is possibly TRBD1 (5 bases). Sequencing was carried out using CD4+ T cells from PBMCs, cultured in vitro. The CDR3 here is CASSLLTGGGFSGNTIYF. Written as DNA, the CDR3 is TGTGCCAGCAGCTTACTCACAGGAGGAGGTTTCTCTGGAAACACCATATATTTT.